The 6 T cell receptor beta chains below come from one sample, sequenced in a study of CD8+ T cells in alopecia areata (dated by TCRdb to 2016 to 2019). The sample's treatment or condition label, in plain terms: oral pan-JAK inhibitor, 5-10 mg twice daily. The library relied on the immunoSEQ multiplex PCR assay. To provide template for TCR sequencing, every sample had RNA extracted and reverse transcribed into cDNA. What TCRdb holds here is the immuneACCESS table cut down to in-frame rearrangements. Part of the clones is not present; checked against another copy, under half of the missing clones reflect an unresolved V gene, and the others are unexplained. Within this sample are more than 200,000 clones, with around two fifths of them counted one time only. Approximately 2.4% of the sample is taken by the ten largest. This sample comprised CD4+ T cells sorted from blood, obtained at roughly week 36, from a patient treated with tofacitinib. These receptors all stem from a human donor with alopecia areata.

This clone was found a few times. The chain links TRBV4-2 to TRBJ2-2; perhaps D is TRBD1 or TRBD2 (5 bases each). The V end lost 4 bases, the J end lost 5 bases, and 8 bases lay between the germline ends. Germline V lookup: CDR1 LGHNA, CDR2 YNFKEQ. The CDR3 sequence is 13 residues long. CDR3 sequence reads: CASSRGRTGELFF. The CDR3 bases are TGTGCCAGCAGCCGGGGACGGACCGGGGAGCTGTTTTTT.

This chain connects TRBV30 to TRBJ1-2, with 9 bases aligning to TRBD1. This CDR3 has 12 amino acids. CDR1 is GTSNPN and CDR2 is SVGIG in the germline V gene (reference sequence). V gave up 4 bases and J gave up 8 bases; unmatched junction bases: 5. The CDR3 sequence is CAWTLGQGGYTF. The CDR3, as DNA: TGTGCCTGGACTTTGGGACAGGGAGGCTACACCTTC.

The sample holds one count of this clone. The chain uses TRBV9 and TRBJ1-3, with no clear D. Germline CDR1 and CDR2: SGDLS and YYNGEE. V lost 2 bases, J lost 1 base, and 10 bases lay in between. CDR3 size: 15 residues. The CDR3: CASSVSWGSGNTIYF. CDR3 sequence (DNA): TGTGCCAGCAGCGTTTCCTGGGGATCTGGAAACACCATATATTTT.

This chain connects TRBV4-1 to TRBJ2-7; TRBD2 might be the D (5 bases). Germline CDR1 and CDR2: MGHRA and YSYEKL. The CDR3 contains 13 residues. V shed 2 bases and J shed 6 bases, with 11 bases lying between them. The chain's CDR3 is CASSQQIGVEQYF. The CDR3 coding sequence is TGCGCCAGCAGCCAACAAATCGGGGTCGAGCAGTACTTC.

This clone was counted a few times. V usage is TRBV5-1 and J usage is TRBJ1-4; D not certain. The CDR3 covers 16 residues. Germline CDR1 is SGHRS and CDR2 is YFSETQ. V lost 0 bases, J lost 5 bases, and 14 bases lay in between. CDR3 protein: CASSLDGRNTNEKLFF. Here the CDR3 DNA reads TGCGCCAGCAGCTTGGATGGCAGGAACACGAATGAAAAACTGTTTTTT.

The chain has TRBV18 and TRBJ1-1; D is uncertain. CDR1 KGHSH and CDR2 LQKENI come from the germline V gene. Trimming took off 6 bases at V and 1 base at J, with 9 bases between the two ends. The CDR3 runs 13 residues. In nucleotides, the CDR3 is TGTGCCAGCTCCCTAGGATCGAACACTGAAGCTTTCTTT. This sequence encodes CASSLGSNTEAFF.